Listed here is a single T cell receptor (beta chain). Its antigen is still unknown. This CDR3 is built from 13 residues. Amplified TCR beta CDR3 regions derived from RNA transcripts. HTBI primers were used for first-round RT-PCR of the TCR CDR3. TCRdb called the multiplex PCR reads again in MiXCR, with one record for every CDR3 protein. The table shows roughly 510,000 distinct CDR3 sequences, with approximately 48% occurring only once. This entry comes from a study of T cells in Graves' hyperthyroidism and ophthalmopathy. Study outcomes and limitations: Ophthalmopathy was separated from stable hyperthyroidism by a 13 V-J model. Most clonotypes expanded in thyroid above 0.001 were likewise present in blood.

The chain uses TRBV12-3 or TRBV12-4 and TRBJ1-1; 9 bases agree with TRBD1. Source material: peripheral blood or thyroid tissue (not recorded which). The sequence derives from an adult woman with Graves' disease, either hyperthyroidism or ophthalmopathy (not recorded which). CDR3 sequence: CASARGQGAEAFF. The DNA of the CDR3 is TGTGCTAGTGCCAGGGGACAGGGCGCTGAAGCTTTCTTT.